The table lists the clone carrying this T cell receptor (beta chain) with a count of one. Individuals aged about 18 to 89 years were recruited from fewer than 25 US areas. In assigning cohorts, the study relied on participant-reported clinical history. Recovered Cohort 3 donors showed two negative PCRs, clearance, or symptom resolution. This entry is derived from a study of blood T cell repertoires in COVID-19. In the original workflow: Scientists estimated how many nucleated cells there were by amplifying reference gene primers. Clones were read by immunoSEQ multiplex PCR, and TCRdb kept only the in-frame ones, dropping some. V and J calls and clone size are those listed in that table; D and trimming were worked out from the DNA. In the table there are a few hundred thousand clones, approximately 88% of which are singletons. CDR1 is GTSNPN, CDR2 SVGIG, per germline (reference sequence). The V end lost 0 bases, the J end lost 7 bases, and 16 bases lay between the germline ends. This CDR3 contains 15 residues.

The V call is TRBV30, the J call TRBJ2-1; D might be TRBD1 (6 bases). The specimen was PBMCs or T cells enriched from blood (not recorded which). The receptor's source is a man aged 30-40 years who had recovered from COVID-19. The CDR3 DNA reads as TGTGCCTGGAGTGTCATGAGGGGGATAAGGAATGAGCAGTTCTTC. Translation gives CAWSVMRGIRNEQFF.